The table lists the clone carrying this T cell receptor beta chain with a few counts. The sample originates from a study of CD8+ T cells in alopecia areata. The wider study: For the treated group, dosing was oral tofacitinib at 5 to 10 mg twice daily.

The sequencing template was cDNA reverse transcribed from extracted RNA. Clones were read by immunoSEQ multiplex PCR, and TCRdb kept only the in-frame ones, dropping some. The data hold 150,000 to 180,000 clones, with about 53% observed a single time. With 5 bases clipped from V and 1 base from J, the junction kept 4 bases outside the gene matches. In germline, CDR1 is SGHVS, CDR2 FNYEAQ. CDR3 length: 14 residues. The chain carries TRBV7-6 and TRBJ2-7; 8 bases agree with TRBD2. The sequences come from CD8+ T cells sorted from blood, collected at week 0. The sequence was obtained from a human donor with alopecia areata. CDR3 nucleotide sequence: TGTGCCAGCAGCGCCGGGAGGGGATCCTACGAGCAGTACTTC. Translation gives CASSAGRGSYEQYF.